Listed here are 9 T cell receptor beta chains from one sample, sequenced in a study of cytomegalovirus exposure and HLA in healthy donors. Use of 60 Vbeta and 13 Jbeta primers characterized the PCR. The protocol was immunoSEQ multiplex PCR, while the TCRdb copy is restricted to in-frame clones and leaves out a portion. There are about 120,000 clones in the sample; 74% occur only once, and roughly 11% lies in the top ten. Material: PBMCs. The origin of the receptors is a woman between 45 and 60 years old in good health and CMV-seropositive.

This clone was counted between two and nine times. DNA for the CDR3: TGTGCCAGCAGTCTGCACTCCCAGGCGCGAGGGGCTTTCTTT. Translation: CASSLHSQARGAFF. V is TRBV28 and J is TRBJ1-1, with unresolved D. The germline gives CDR1 MDHEN, CDR2 SYDVKM. This CDR3 is 14 amino acids long. Trimming pared 5 bases from V and 11 bases from J, leaving 21 bases between. Filled out from reference TRBV28 and TRBJ1-1, the complete variable domain reads DVKVTQSSRYLVKRTGEKVFLECVQDMDHENMFWYRQDPGLGLRLIYFSYDVKMKEKGDIPEGYSVSREKKERFSLILESASTNQTSMYLCASSLHSQARGAFFGQGTRLTVV.

The chain recombines TRBV28 with TRBJ1-1; 7 bases match TRBD1. CDR3 length: 14 amino acids. CDR1 MDHEN and CDR2 SYDVKM come from the germline V gene. Trimming at V came to 6 bases and at J to 5 bases, leaving 9 bases not matched to a gene. The CDR3 region is CASRKGGAGTEAFF. The CDR3 region has the DNA TGTGCCAGCAGGAAAGGGGGCGCGGGTACTGAAGCTTTCTTT.

The gene calls are TRBV7-7 and TRBJ2-7; no clear D. The CDR3 extends over 13 amino acids. Germline CDR1 SSHAT, CDR2 FNYEAQ (reference sequence). V shed 5 bases and J shed 5 bases, with 13 bases lying between them. The CDR3 reads CASSKSENHEQYF. The CDR3 DNA follows: TGTGCCAGCAGCAAATCGGAGAATCACGAGCAGTACTTC.

The V and J genes are TRBV6-5 and TRBJ1-2; 8 nucleotides align to TRBD1. The CDR3 runs to 14 residues. V lost 4 bases to trimming and J lost 3 bases; unmatched junction nucleotides: 4. The germline V gene encodes CDR1 MNHEY and CDR2 SVGAGI. CDR3: CASSSAGGDYGYTF. CDR3 in DNA: TGTGCCAGCAGTTCGGCAGGGGGCGACTATGGCTACACCTTC.

This chain uses TRBV12-2 with TRBJ1-2. TRBV12-2 is a documented pseudogene. This CDR3 has 14 residues. The CDR3 is CASRLSVRRGGYTF. CDR3 bases: TGTGCAAGTCGCTTATCGGTTCGTCGGGGTGGCTACACCTTC.

The V gene is TRBV5-1, the J gene TRBJ2-1, with 9 bases aligning to TRBD2. CDR3 length: 15 amino acids. V was clipped by 4 bases and J by 1 base; unmatched bases: 3. Germline CDR1 and CDR2: SGHRS and YFSETQ. CDR3 sequence (DNA): TGCGCCAGCAGCGGGAGCGGGGGGTCCTACAATGAGCAGTTCTTC. Its protein product is CASSGSGGSYNEQFF.

This clone has more than one count but fewer than ten. This rearrangement joins TRBV5-1 to TRBJ2-7, with 8 bases fitting TRBD2. V gave up 5 bases and J gave up 7 bases; unmatched junction bases: 11. This CDR3 is 14 amino acids long. Germline V CDR1 and CDR2: SGHRS, YFSETQ. CDR3 nucleotides: TGCGCCAGCAGTTACGTAGCGGGATCCGGGGAGCAGTACTTC. Its translation is CASSYVAGSGEQYF. Variable domain in full (rest from reference TRBV5-1 and TRBJ2-7): KAGVTQTPRYLIKTRGQQVTLSCSPISGHRSVSWYQQTPGQGLQFLFEYFSETQRNKGNFPGRFSGRQFSNSRSEMNVSTLELGDSALYLCASSYVAGSGEQYFGPGTRLTVT.

The chain is built from TRBV5-4 and TRBJ2-7; D not resolved. Trimming removed 0 bases from V and 6 bases from J, with 10 bases in between. Germline-derived CDR1 and CDR2 are SGHNT and YYREEE (reference sequence). The CDR3 extends over 13 amino acids. CDR3 in DNA: TGTGCCAGCAGCTTGGCTGACACCGGCGAGCAGTACTTC. Its translation is CASSLADTGEQYF.

The chain recombines TRBV6-1 with TRBJ2-5; tentatively, D is TRBD2 (6 bases). The CDR3 spans 13 residues. Trimming removed 5 bases at V and 2 bases at J, with 9 bases between. CDR1 is MNHNS and CDR2 is SASEGT in the germline V gene. Here the CDR3 reads CASSSTRQETQYF. CDR3 DNA: TGTGCCAGCAGTTCGACTAGACAAGAGACCCAGTACTTC.